This TCR beta chain appears in the sequencing data of a study of blood T cell repertoires in COVID-19 (dated by TCRdb to 2018 to 2021). Notes on the research overall: Collaborator samples came from the United States, Italy and Spain and covered acute and convalescent phases of COVID-19. The material from the prospective study consisted of cDNA or gDNA derived from T cells, B-cell-depleted T cells, or PBMCs. The dataset comprised deeply sampled blood TCRbeta repertoires from subjects exposed to, actively infected with, or recovered from COVID-19. A freely available public database, intended as a resource for researchers studying the immune response to SARS-CoV-2, is where the repertoires were released. Samples were obtained from the ongoing ImmuneRACE study (first 160 participants) and from about 1,300 subjects provided by 6 global collaborators. The sample metadata nearly always contained a de-identified subject ID, COVID-19 status, age in years and sex. Where available, HLA class I and class II types were taken from metadata supplied by the sample provider and were not determined by assay-based typing.

The immunoSEQ Assay, a bias-controlled multiplex PCR, was used to amplify TCRbeta CDR3 regions from genomic DNA. For the original study's pipeline: Within the assay, amplification of reference gene primers was used to estimate how many nucleated cells each sample contained. To quantify the absolute abundance of each unique TCRbeta CDR3 rearrangement, sequence reads were collapsed and filtered. For each sample, productive Simpson clonality was calculated as the square root of Simpson's diversity index over productive rearrangements. This immuneACCESS table, as held by TCRdb, lists in-frame sequences with V and J called but not all clones. Of the missing ones, under half trace to an unresolved V gene in checked studies; the others have no known cause. V, J and clone size are those of that table, while D and trimming were read from the DNA. The sample includes 300,000 to 400,000 clones, with around 92% observed a single time. The top ten clones comprise 3% of the sample.

As for this clone: Its antigen has not been determined. Per-base quality was not reported, and no clone a single base away is much larger than it.

Study-level results and caveats: The quantity of clinical and demographic metadata differed by source and by participant and was supplied without curation.

Inclusive of the bounding cysteine and phenylalanine, the CDR3 is 15 residues long. Solely the CDR3 DNA is kept, with 45 bases framed from the first base. Looking up the germline V gene yields CDR1 SNHLY and CDR2 FYNNEI. V is clipped by 3 bases and J by 5 bases, and the sequence between their germline boundaries is 14 bases long. One collaborating source in Seattle enrolled patients during active infection and followed them longitudinally through the course of disease. Each collaborating institution followed its own protocols to collect whole blood in K2EDTA tubes. Collaborator samples were shipped for TCRbeta analysis as frozen whole blood, isolated PBMCs, or DNA extracted from either sample type.

Material: peripheral blood. The source is a woman aged 25 to 45 with COVID-19, enrolled during active disease. Here the chain combines TRBV2 and TRBJ1-5, and perhaps TRBD1 as D gene, on 5 matching bases. The CDR3 protein sequence reads: CASSEQGRRDQPQHF. The bases are TGTGCCAGCAGTGAGCAGGGAAGGCGCGATCAGCCCCAGCATTTT.